This TCR beta chain was identified during a study of T cell responses to AZD1222 COVID-19 vaccine. TCRdb's table, derived via immunoSEQ multiplex PCR, lists solely in-frame clones and lacks some. In the table there are 110,000 or so clones, approximately 90% of which are singletons. Comments on this clone: Its matching antigen is unknown.

Notes on the study in general: Spike regions recognized by vaccine-associated CD4 TCRs spanned the protein, led by 160-218 and 743-854. Seropositive AZD1222 recipients at baseline numbered only five to seven. Clonal diversity was possibly underestimated, and the donors were mostly white British, with more females.

Between the trimmed V and J ends, which lost 1 base and 7 bases, there was a span of 10 bases. Germline V gene data show CDR1 as LGHDT and CDR2 as YNNKEL (reference sequence). This CDR3 is built from 13 residues. The chain recombines TRBV3-1 (or the pseudogene TRBV3-2) with TRBJ1-2; D not certain. The source was peripheral blood, collected on day 0 of AZD1222 vaccination. The sequence was collected from an adult in good health. The CDR3 nucleotides read TGTGCCAGCAGCCAAGCCCCCCTTGGTGGCTACACCTTC. Protein sequence: CASSQAPLGGYTF.